The 25 T cell receptor beta chains listed next were all sequenced from one sample in a study of PD-L1 blockade in urothelial cancer. Sequencing was performed with immunoSEQ multiplex PCR; in TCRdb, only in-frame clones are kept and a portion is missing. The data hold roughly 60,000 clones, with about 80% observed a single time. The sequenced sample was PBMCs, obtained around atezolizumab (anti-PD-L1) treatment. The receptor source for this set is a man between 65 and 85 years old with urothelial cancer.

The chain joins TRBV5-3 to TRBJ2-1; TRBD1 aligns across 8 bases. TRBV5-3 is assigned to the ORF class and has an uncertain function. The CDR3 spans 16 residues. V trimming: 7 bases; J trimming: 7 bases; junction bases outside the gene matches: 16. The CDR3 loop is CARVDRGNPEANEQFF. The DNA for the CDR3 is TGTGCCAGAGTTGACAGGGGAAACCCCGAGGCAAATGAGCAGTTCTTC.

V gene TRBV2 combines with J gene TRBJ2-3; tentatively, D is TRBD1 (5 bases). From germline, CDR1 is SNHLY and CDR2 FYNNEI. V was shortened by 4 bases and J by 6 bases, with 11 bases between the two germline ends. The CDR3 covers 13 residues. The CDR3 reads CASSVVGRDTQYF. CDR3 DNA sequence: TGTGCCAGCAGTGTGGTGGGGCGGGATACGCAGTATTTT.

CDR3: CASSVVYSGNRQETQYF. The CDR3 DNA reads TGTGCCAGCAGCGTAGTGTATAGCGGGAATCGCCAAGAGACCCAGTACTTC. This chain uses TRBV9 with TRBJ2-5; TRBD2 aligns across 8 bases. The V segment lost 0 bases and the J segment 1 base; nucleotides outside the gene matches: 8. Germline CDR1 is SGDLS and CDR2 is YYNGEE. The CDR3 covers 17 residues.

V usage is TRBV7-8 and J usage is TRBJ1-5; D uncertain. Germline loops: CDR1 SGHVS, CDR2 FQNEAQ. V lost 10 bases to trimming and J lost 7 bases, with 26 bases between them. This CDR3 has 16 residues. CDR3 sequence (DNA): TGTGCCACAACTCCGAGGCGGGAGCGCTTGGGACAGCCCCAGCATTTT. Translated: CATTPRRERLGQPQHF. The full variable domain, its missing parts supplied by reference TRBV7-8 and TRBJ1-5, is GAGVSQSPRYKVAKRGQDVALRCDPISGHVSLFWYQQALGQGPEFLTYFQNEAQLDKSGLPSDRFFAERPEGSVSTLKIQRTQQEDSAVYLCATTPRRERLGQPQHFGDGTRLSIL.

The chain is built from TRBV29-1 and TRBJ2-1; TRBD2 matches at 7 bases. Trimming removed 6 bases from V and 9 bases from J; junction bases left unmatched: 23. The CDR3 extends over 17 amino acids. Germline CDR1 is SQVTM and CDR2 is ANQGSEA. CDR3 in amino acids: CSVGTSARQTVTGEQFF. CDR3 nucleotides: TGCAGCGTGGGAACTAGCGCCAGACAGACTGTGACGGGTGAGCAGTTCTTC.

The chain couples TRBV30 to TRBJ2-3, with 7 bases fitting TRBD1. The CDR3 spans 17 residues. Germline lookup yields CDR1 GTSNPN and CDR2 SVGIG (reference sequence). After removal of 0 bases from V and 2 bases from J, the junction contained 11 bases not matched to a gene. The CDR3 spells CAWSVQERDSPTDTQYF. CDR3 DNA sequence: TGTGCCTGGAGTGTACAAGAACGGGACAGCCCCACAGATACGCAGTATTTT.

V usage is TRBV6-5 and J usage is TRBJ1-2, with TRBD1 matching 8 bases. Losses at the gene ends were 5 bases for V and 5 bases for J; bases not matched to a gene: 4. CDR1 is MNHEY, CDR2 SVGAGI, per germline. The CDR3 runs 13 residues. The CDR3 region has the DNA TGTGCCAGCAGTCGGACAGGGAAATATGGCTACACCTTC. It is translated as CASSRTGKYGYTF.

This sequence joins TRBV29-1 and TRBJ1-2, with TRBD1 as a possible D gene (5 bases). The CDR3 totals 12 residues. In germline, CDR1 is SQVTM, CDR2 ANQGSEA. V shed 5 bases and J shed 4 bases, with 11 bases lying between them. For the CDR3, the DNA is TGCAGCGTTCAGACAGAGCTCTATGGCTACACCTTC. Its protein product is CSVQTELYGYTF. The full variable domain, in which reference TRBV29-1 and TRBJ1-2 provide the parts outside the CDR3, is SAVISQKPSRDICQRGTSLTIQCQVDSQVTMMFWYRQQPGQSLTLIATANQGSEATYESGFVIDKFPISRPNLTFSTLTVSNMSPEDSSIYLCSVQTELYGYTFGSGTRLTVV.

This chain links TRBV6-6 with TRBJ1-5; D remains unclear. The CDR3 extends over 16 amino acids. Germline V gene data show CDR1 as MNHNY and CDR2 as SVGAGI (reference sequence). Trimming stripped 6 bases from V and 2 bases from J, with 17 bases between. The CDR3, as DNA: TGTGCCAGCAGCTCGGTGAAGGGAGCGGGCAATCAGCCCCAGCATTTT. The encoded protein is CASSSVKGAGNQPQHF.

This chain joins TRBV28 and TRBJ1-2; 7 bases fit TRBD1. Germline V gene lookup returns CDR1 MDHEN and CDR2 SYDVKM. The V gene end was trimmed by 6 bases and the J gene end by 3 bases; junction bases not matched to a gene: 10. The CDR3 loop spans 15 amino acids. The CDR3 region is CASSRRGQWDYGYTF. The CDR3 DNA sequence: TGTGCCAGCAGCCGACGGGGACAGTGGGACTATGGCTACACCTTC.

This clone was recorded only once. V is TRBV21-1 and J is TRBJ2-7; TRBD2 reflects the table's D call only, with no check against the DNA. TRBV21-1 is an annotated pseudogene. The CDR3 totals 19 residues. The CDR3 spells CASSKARVPSGKGTYEQYF. DNA for the CDR3: TGTGCCAGCAGCAAAGCGAGGGTCCCTAGCGGGAAAGGGACCTACGAGCAGTACTTC.

This rearrangement joins TRBV11-2 to TRBJ2-1, with TRBD2 matching over 10 bases. The CDR3 contains 17 residues. The trim removed 1 base at V and 10 bases at J, leaving 13 bases unmatched. Germline V CDR1 and CDR2: SGHAT, FQNNGV. This CDR3 is CASSLGETSGWINEQFF. Here the CDR3 DNA reads TGTGCCAGCAGCTTAGGGGAGACTAGCGGGTGGATTAACGAGCAGTTCTTC.

This rearrangement joins TRBV15 to TRBJ2-5, with 11 nucleotides matching TRBD1. The V gene's germline CDR1 is LNHNV and CDR2 YYDKDF (reference sequence). This CDR3 spans 13 amino acids. The CDR3 region is CASRTGGWETQYF. The CDR3 nucleotides are TGTGCTTCCCGGACAGGGGGCTGGGAGACCCAGTACTTC.

The rearrangement links TRBV28 to TRBJ2-5, with 8 bases lining up with TRBD2. Germline trimming cut 5 bases from V and 3 bases from J; bases unmatched to any gene: 5. Looked up from germline, CDR1 is MDHEN and CDR2 is SYDVKM. This CDR3 has 14 amino acids. CDR3 in amino acids: CASSTLSGKETQYF. CDR3 DNA: TGTGCCAGCAGTACCCTTAGCGGGAAAGAGACCCAGTACTTC. The full variable domain, rest sourced from reference TRBV28 and TRBJ2-5, is DVKVTQSSRYLVKRTGEKVFLECVQDMDHENMFWYRQDPGLGLRLIYFSYDVKMKEKGDIPEGYSVSREKKERFSLILESASTNQTSMYLCASSTLSGKETQYFGPGTRLLVL.

V gene TRBV7-2 combines with J gene TRBJ1-5; TRBD1 matches at 9 bases. CDR1 and CDR2 from the germline V gene are SGHTA and FQGNSA. The CDR3 covers 17 residues. V lost 5 bases, J lost 3 bases, and 11 bases stayed unmatched. The CDR3 nucleotides are TGTGCCAGCAGCCCCACTGGGACAGGGCGATTCAATCAGCCCCAGCATTTT. Encoded protein: CASSPTGTGRFNQPQHF.

The rearrangement links TRBV18 to TRBJ2-3, with 9 positions matching TRBD2. V lost 0 bases, J lost 1 base, and 8 bases stayed unmatched. Germline CDR1 KGHSH, CDR2 LQKENI. The CDR3 sequence is 18 residues long. CDR3 region: CASSPPSGRGSRTDTQYF. DNA of the CDR3: TGTGCCAGCTCACCACCTAGCGGGAGAGGGTCGCGCACAGATACGCAGTATTTT. The variable domain in full, with the rest retrieved from reference TRBV18 and TRBJ2-3, is NAGVMQNPRHLVRRRGQEARLRCSPMKGHSHVYWYRQLPEEGLKFMVYLQKENIIDESGMPKERFSAEFPKEGPSILRIQQVVRGDSAAYFCASSPPSGRGSRTDTQYFGPGTRLTVL.

V usage is TRBV18 and J usage is TRBJ1-1; perhaps TRBD1 as D (6 bases). V was shortened by 4 bases and J by 4 bases, with 13 bases between the two germline ends. CDR3 length equals 14 residues. Per germline, CDR1 KGHSH and CDR2 LQKENI. The CDR3 region has the DNA TGTGCCAGCTCACTTGAGAGGGGGAGCACTGAAGCTTTCTTT. Protein: CASSLERGSTEAFF.

The rearrangement links TRBV2 to TRBJ2-1; D unclear. Germline-derived CDR1 and CDR2 are SNHLY and FYNNEI. This CDR3 has 12 residues. Trimming left V 7 bases short and J 9 bases short, with 13 bases between. CDR3 bases: TGTGCCAGCACTGCCCTGCCGGTTGAGCAGTTCTTC. Its translation: CASTALPVEQFF.

This clone was detected only once. The V and J genes are TRBV6-1 and TRBJ2-1; 11 nucleotides match TRBD2. The ends lost 5 bases at V and 3 bases at J; junction bases unmatched: 3. The CDR3 spans 15 residues. CDR1 is MNHNS and CDR2 is SASEGT in the germline V gene. The CDR3 sequence: CASSPTSGSYNEQFF. The CDR3 DNA is TGTGCCAGCAGTCCAACTAGCGGGAGCTACAATGAGCAGTTCTTC.

V usage is TRBV5-6 and J usage is TRBJ2-7, with 10 bases fitting TRBD2. Germline values: CDR1 SGHDT, CDR2 YYEEEE. This CDR3 region has 16 residues. V dropped 4 bases and J dropped 0; count of bases not matched to a gene: 7. The CDR3 region is CASSTWTSGPSYEQYF. As DNA, the CDR3 is TGTGCCAGCAGCACCTGGACTAGCGGACCCTCCTACGAGCAGTACTTC.

The V and J genes are TRBV4-1 and TRBJ2-3, with 8 bases fitting TRBD2. With 2 bases clipped from V and 4 bases from J, the junction kept 11 bases outside the gene matches. The germline CDR1 and CDR2 sequences are MGHRA and YSYEKL. This CDR3 spans 17 amino acids. CDR3 loop: CASSQPLGAGDSDTQYF. The CDR3, as DNA: TGCGCCAGCAGCCAACCCCTTGGAGCGGGAGATTCAGATACGCAGTATTTT.

This clone was counted once. This sequence joins TRBV7-2 and TRBJ1-2, with 7 bases that match TRBD1. The trim removed 4 bases at V and 8 bases at J, leaving 7 bases unmatched. The CDR3 contains 13 residues. Germline V gene data show CDR1 as SGHTA and CDR2 as FQGNSA. The CDR3 DNA reads TGTGCCAGCAGCTGGGACAGCCCGCGAGGCTACACCTTC. Translating it yields CASSWDSPRGYTF.

J is TRBJ2-6 and V is TRBV9, with D perhaps TRBD1 (5 bases). The V gene's germline CDR1 is SGDLS and CDR2 YYNGEE. Trimming stripped 3 bases from V and 0 bases from J, with 10 bases between. This CDR3 is built from 16 residues. CDR3 in amino acids: CASSARVLSGANVLTF. The CDR3 DNA reads as TGTGCCAGCAGCGCCAGGGTCCTCTCTGGGGCCAACGTCCTGACTTTC. Filled out from reference TRBV9 and TRBJ2-6, the complete variable domain reads DSGVTQTPKHLITATGQRVTLRCSPRSGDLSVYWYQQSLDQGLQFLIQYYNGEERAKGNILERFSAQQFPDLHSELNLSSLELGDSALYFCASSARVLSGANVLTFGAGSRLTVL.

V and J are TRBV28 and TRBJ1-2; D is perhaps TRBD1 (6 bases). Per germline, CDR1 MDHEN and CDR2 SYDVKM. The ends were cut back, 6 bases at V and 10 bases at J, with 18 bases in the middle. This CDR3 has 13 amino acids. CDR3 nucleotides: TGTGCCAGCAGGACTCCGGGACAACGGGACTACACCTTC. This gives the protein CASRTPGQRDYTF.

This clone has just a few counts. Other DNA sequences of this sample code for an identical CDR3. The chain links TRBV29-1 to TRBJ2-1; D not certain. The CDR3 is made up of 10 amino acids. The V end lost 8 bases, the J end lost 8 bases, and 10 bases lay between the germline ends. The V gene's germline CDR1 is SQVTM and CDR2 ANQGSEA. The CDR3, as DNA: TGCAGCACCCTGAGCGATGAGCAGTTCTTC. Translated, it gives CSTLSDEQFF.